The 28 T cell receptor beta chains given below trace back to one sample, sequenced in a study of blood T cell repertoires in COVID-19. TCRdb keeps only in-frame clones here, not all; method: immunoSEQ multiplex PCR. The sample has approximately 140,000 clones, roughly 84% seen once. The sample taken for sequencing was PBMCs or T cells enriched from blood (not recorded which). The receptor source for this set is a woman aged 45 to 65 who had been exposed to COVID-19.

This sequence joins TRBV4-1 and TRBJ2-1; a weak D match, TRBD1 (5 bases). CDR1 and CDR2 (germline): MGHRA, YSYEKL. V gave up 4 bases and J gave up 3 bases, with 7 bases separating them. The CDR3 consists of 13 residues. The CDR3 DNA sequence: TGCGCCAGCAGCCTCAGGGACTACAATGAGCAGTTCTTC. Translated: CASSLRDYNEQFF.

The rearrangement joins TRBV29-1 to TRBJ2-5; D gene uncertain. Germline V gene data show CDR1 as SQVTM and CDR2 as ANQGSEA. Trimming removed 6 bases at V and 1 base at J, with 12 bases between. The CDR3 contains 13 residues. The CDR3 protein is CSVQPGSQETQYF. The DNA for the CDR3 is TGCAGCGTGCAACCAGGATCCCAAGAGACCCAGTACTTC.

The chain is built from TRBV18 and TRBJ2-1; D unresolved. V lost 4 bases and J 0 bases, leaving 10 bases between the germline ends. CDR1 is KGHSH and CDR2 is LQKENI in the germline V gene. The CDR3 consists of 15 residues. The CDR3 DNA sequence: TGTGCCAGCTCACGCAGCGCCCTCTCCTACAATGAGCAGTTCTTC. It specifies CASSRSALSYNEQFF. Together with reference TRBV18 and TRBJ2-1, the CDR3 gives the full variable domain: NAGVMQNPRHLVRRRGQEARLRCSPMKGHSHVYWYRQLPEEGLKFMVYLQKENIIDESGMPKERFSAEFPKEGPSILRIQQVVRGDSAAYFCASSRSALSYNEQFFGPGTRLTVL.

The rearrangement links TRBV28 to TRBJ1-6; TRBD1 is a possible D gene (6 bases). Germline CDR1 and CDR2: MDHEN and SYDVKM. Trimming pared 5 bases from V and 13 bases from J, leaving 6 bases between. The CDR3 is 10 residues long. CDR3 coding DNA: TGTGCCAGCAGTCAGGGGCCCCTCCACTTT. Protein sequence: CASSQGPLHF.

This clone appeared once. An end of the junction differs from the germline gene, which may be a read error. Other nucleotide sequences from this sample produce the same CDR3. The V and J genes are TRBV19 and TRBJ1-5, with D possibly matching TRBD1 (6 bases). Per the germline V gene, CDR1 is LNHDA and CDR2 is SQIVND (reference sequence). This CDR3 is 15 amino acids long. The CDR3 nucleotides read TGTGCCAGCAGTAGCCCGGGACATAGCAATCAGCCCCAGCATTTT. The encoded protein is CASSSPGHSNQPQHF.

The V call is TRBV10-3, the J call TRBJ1-2; 7 nucleotides agree with TRBD1. Unmatched junction bases numbered 9, after V lost 6 bases and J lost 2 bases. The CDR3 covers 15 residues. The germline gives CDR1 ENHRY, CDR2 SYGVKD. The CDR3 is CAISPVQGVNYGYTF. The DNA for the CDR3 is TGTGCCATCAGCCCGGTCCAGGGGGTAAACTATGGCTACACCTTC.

This sequence joins TRBV14 and TRBJ2-1; possible D gene TRBD1, 6 bases. This CDR3 is built from 15 residues. The germline V and J ends were trimmed by 1 base and 5 bases, with 12 bases remaining between them. The V gene's germline CDR1 is SGHDN and CDR2 FVKESK. In nucleotides, the CDR3 is TGTGCCAGCAGCCAAGGAAGGACAGTTAACAATGAGCAGTTCTTC. Amino acid sequence: CASSQGRTVNNEQFF.

The chain uses TRBV5-1 and TRBJ2-7, with D unclear. This CDR3 contains 13 residues. V was cut by 2 bases and J by 0 bases, with 6 bases left in between. CDR1 is SGHRS, CDR2 YFSETQ, per germline. The CDR3 sequence is CASSFSDSYEQYF. DNA for the CDR3: TGCGCCAGCAGCTTCAGCGACTCCTACGAGCAGTACTTC.

V and J are TRBV5-8 and TRBJ2-7; TRBD2 matches at 8 bases. V dropped 4 bases and J dropped 6; count of bases not matched to a gene: 3. Germline V CDR1 and CDR2: SGHTS, YDEGEE. The CDR3 has 12 residues. The CDR3 reads CASSPGGLEQYF. Written as DNA, the CDR3 is TGTGCCAGCAGCCCGGGGGGGCTCGAGCAGTACTTC.

The chain couples TRBV6-5 to TRBJ1-2, with 9 positions matching TRBD1. The germline V gene has CDR1 MNHEY and CDR2 SVGAGI. The CDR3 has 15 amino acids. V shed 4 bases, J shed 2 bases, and the junction held 5 bases outside the gene matches. The DNA of the CDR3 is TGTGCCAGCAGTTCAGAGGACAGGGGCAACTATGGCTACACCTTC. Residues: CASSSEDRGNYGYTF.

This chain connects TRBV5-6 to TRBJ2-2; 9 positions match TRBD1. The CDR3 sequence is 15 residues long. The junction had 5 bases not matched to a gene; V was cut back by 2 bases and J by 6 bases. Per the germline V gene, CDR1 is SGHDT and CDR2 is YYEEEE. CDR3 amino acids: CASSLSRQGAGELFF. The DNA of the CDR3 is TGTGCCAGCAGCTTATCTAGACAGGGGGCCGGGGAGCTGTTTTTT.

This CDR3 reads CASTGAVSPYEQYF. CDR3 bases: TGTGCCAGCACTGGGGCAGTGTCCCCCTACGAGCAGTACTTC. This chain uses TRBV7-9 with TRBJ2-7; D is possibly TRBD1 (5 bases). This CDR3 is 14 amino acids long. V was shortened by 7 bases and J by 2 bases, with 15 bases between the two germline ends. Germline-derived CDR1 and CDR2 are SEHNR and FQNEAQ (reference sequence).

This clone showed up just a few times. The V gene is TRBV25-1, the J gene TRBJ2-3; 10 bases are shared with TRBD1. The length of the CDR3 is 13 residues. Trimming removed 10 bases from V and 5 bases from J; junction bases left unmatched: 6. CDR1 is MGHDK and CDR2 is SYGVNS in the germline V gene. The CDR3 DNA reads as TGTGCCACCTCGGACAGGGGGGTAGATACGCAGTATTTT. Amino acids: CATSDRGVDTQYF.

There are a few counts of this clone. The chain couples TRBV6-5 to TRBJ1-6, with 8 bases fitting TRBD1. V dropped 6 bases and J dropped 3; count of bases not matched to a gene: 4. There are 15 residues in the CDR3. CDR1 is MNHEY and CDR2 is SVGAGI in the germline V gene. In DNA form, the CDR3 reads TGTGCCAGCAGACCCGACAGGGGCTATAATTCACCCCTCCACTTT. Translating it yields CASRPDRGYNSPLHF.

The chain carries TRBV6-5 and TRBJ1-6, with a tentative D call TRBD1 (6 bases). The CDR3 spans 14 residues. Trimming cost V 7 bases and J 7 bases, with 14 bases left between them. Germline lookup yields CDR1 MNHEY and CDR2 SVGAGI. CDR3 bases: TGTGCCAGCACCAGAACAGGGTCAAATTCACCCCTCCACTTT. It encodes CASTRTGSNSPLHF.

This chain connects TRBV28 to TRBJ2-7; the D gene is possibly TRBD2 (7 bases). Germline CDR1 is MDHEN and CDR2 is SYDVKM. This CDR3 has 15 amino acids. The ends were cut back, 7 bases at V and 4 bases at J, with 20 bases in the middle. The CDR3 is CASTMGGPQGYEQYF. Here the CDR3 DNA reads TGTGCCAGCACCATGGGGGGGCCCCAAGGGTACGAGCAGTACTTC. Variable domain in full (rest from reference TRBV28 and TRBJ2-7): DVKVTQSSRYLVKRTGEKVFLECVQDMDHENMFWYRQDPGLGLRLIYFSYDVKMKEKGDIPEGYSVSREKKERFSLILESASTNQTSMYLCASTMGGPQGYEQYFGPGTRLTVT.

This chain connects TRBV2 to TRBJ2-1; TRBD2 agrees at 7 bases. Trimming took 7 bases from V and 0 from J; bases not matched to a gene: 9. The CDR3 length is 16 residues. CDR1 and CDR2 (germline): SNHLY, FYNNEI. CDR3 protein: CASKTSGASSYNEQFF. The CDR3 coding sequence is TGTGCCAGCAAAACCAGCGGGGCGAGCTCCTACAATGAGCAGTTCTTC.

The chain couples TRBV7-2 to TRBJ1-1, with a possible D match to TRBD1 (6 bases). There are 14 residues in the CDR3. The V end was cut by 2 bases, the J end by 1 base, with 8 bases between. CDR1 SGHTA and CDR2 FQGNSA come from the germline V gene. The CDR3 reads CASSLTGKNTEAFF. The CDR3 bases are TGTGCCAGCAGCTTAACAGGGAAGAACACTGAAGCTTTCTTT.

The rearrangement links TRBV12-5 to TRBJ2-5; D not certain. The CDR3 length is 13 residues. Germline V lookup: CDR1 LGHNT, CDR2 FRNRAP. Deletions cut 7 bases from V and 2 bases from J, with 11 bases between. CDR3 in amino acids: CASAPTAQETQYF. The DNA for the CDR3 is TGTGCTAGTGCTCCCACAGCACAAGAGACCCAGTACTTC. Together with reference TRBV12-5 and TRBJ2-5, the CDR3 gives the full variable domain: DARVTQTPRHKVTEMGQEVTMRCQPILGHNTVFWYRQTMMQGLELLAYFRNRAPLDDSGMPKDRFSAEMPDATLATLKIQPSEPRDSAVYFCASAPTAQETQYFGPGTRLLVL.

The chain is built from TRBV5-4 and TRBJ1-3, with a weak D call TRBD1 (6 bases). Trimming left V 1 base short and J 2 bases short, with 10 bases between. Germline V gene lookup returns CDR1 SGHNT and CDR2 YYREEE (reference sequence). CDR3 size: 15 residues. CDR3 DNA sequence: TGTGCCAGCAGCTTGCGTCCAGGGGCTGGAAACACCATATATTTT. Translating it yields CASSLRPGAGNTIYF.

The CDR3 DNA reads TGTGCCAGCAGTTACTACGGGGGGGCCTACAATGAGCAGTTCTTC. Translating gives CASSYYGGAYNEQFF. V usage is TRBV27 and J usage is TRBJ2-1, with TRBD2 matching 8 bases. Germline-derived CDR1 and CDR2 are MNHEY and SMNVEV (reference sequence). This CDR3 is built from 15 residues. V gave up 4 bases and J gave up 2 bases; unmatched junction bases: 4.

The chain combines TRBV10-1 with TRBJ1-1; D unclear. Trimming removed 0 bases at V and 5 bases at J, with 13 bases between. Germline V gene data show CDR1 as WNHNN and CDR2 as SYGVQD (reference sequence). This CDR3 is 15 amino acids long. In DNA, the CDR3 is TGCGCCAGCAGTGAGTCGATAGGACGGGGTACTGAAGCTTTCTTT. Translation gives CASSESIGRGTEAFF.

The chain is built from TRBV2 and TRBJ2-7; 7 nucleotides align to TRBD1. The CDR3 extends over 14 amino acids. Trimming took 4 bases from V and 0 from J; bases not matched to a gene: 3. CDR1 is SNHLY and CDR2 is FYNNEI in the germline V gene. In DNA, the CDR3 is TGTGCCAGCAGTGTGGACAGGAGCTCCTACGAGCAGTACTTC. Its protein is CASSVDRSSYEQYF.

The V gene is TRBV4-3, the J gene TRBJ1-5, with unresolved D. Germline V gene data show CDR1 as LGHNA and CDR2 as YSLEER. The CDR3 totals 13 residues. Trimming took 4 bases from V and 4 from J, leaving 8 bases between them. The CDR3 bases are TGCGCCAGCAGCCCCTTCGAGAATCAGCCCCAGCATTTT. Protein: CASSPFENQPQHF.

This chain uses TRBV19 with TRBJ2-7, with TRBD1 matching over 10 bases. Per germline, CDR1 LNHDA and CDR2 SQIVND (reference sequence). V dropped 6 bases and J dropped 1; count of bases not matched to a gene: 6. The CDR3 loop spans 15 amino acids. CDR3 residues: CASSATGGPSYEQYF. CDR3 coding DNA: TGTGCCAGTAGCGCGACAGGGGGCCCATCCTACGAGCAGTACTTC.

The chain is built from TRBV6-2 or TRBV6-3 and TRBJ1-5; D is ambiguous. Trimming stripped 5 bases from V and 5 bases from J, with 25 bases between. The CDR3 spans 18 residues. Germline CDR1 and CDR2: MNHEY and SVGEGT. The CDR3 is CASSPQPAGIISDQPQHF. Here the CDR3 DNA reads TGTGCCAGCAGTCCACAGCCGGCGGGTATCATATCGGATCAGCCCCAGCATTTT.

V and J are TRBV2 and TRBJ2-1, with D uncertain. The CDR3 spans 12 residues. Germline V CDR1 and CDR2: SNHLY, FYNNEI. Trimming took 7 bases from V and 4 from J, leaving 8 bases between them. CDR3 nucleotide sequence: TGTGCCAGCACCGATCGGTACAATGAGCAGTTCTTC. As protein: CASTDRYNEQFF.

This chain joins TRBV9 and TRBJ1-1, with no clear D. V lost 5 bases, J lost 6 bases, and 17 bases lay in between. Germline V gene sequence: CDR1 SGDLS, CDR2 YYNGEE. The CDR3 runs 14 residues. The CDR3 region is CASRPSGGLAEAFF. For the CDR3, the DNA is TGTGCCAGCAGACCCTCGGGTGGTTTAGCTGAAGCTTTCTTT.